This record concerns one TCR beta chain sequence. The antigen remains undetermined. This sample was taken from a study of PD-1 blockade in classical Hodgkin lymphoma. Study details: Nivolumab was administered to patients intravenously at 3 mg/kg every 2 weeks.

Clones were read by immunoSEQ multiplex PCR, and TCRdb kept only the in-frame ones, dropping some. The sample includes about 84,000 clones, about 89% of them seen just once. The CDR3 has 15 residues. Per the germline V gene, CDR1 is LGHNA and CDR2 is YNFKEQ. Losses at the gene ends were 4 bases for V and 4 bases for J; bases not matched to a gene: 7. In every patient, relapse followed autologous stem cell transplantation, while exposure to brentuximab vedotin differed. The study recorded best responses of complete response, partial response or progressive disease. General study results and limits: The origin of the repertoire differences remains undefined, with disease activity or prior therapy as possible causes. Reports described newly diagnosed patients as having lower baseline TCR diversity than healthy donors.

The sample consisted of peripheral blood mononuclear cells (PBMCs), taken at baseline. This receptor was taken from a human donor with classical Hodgkin lymphoma. V and J are TRBV4-2 and TRBJ2-7; 10 nucleotides align to TRBD2. The CDR3 protein is CASSLPSGSRYEQYF. Written as DNA, the CDR3 is TGTGCCAGCAGCCTTCCTAGCGGGAGTCGGTACGAGCAGTACTTC.